This is a list of T cell receptor beta chains from one sample in a study of Graves' ophthalmopathy and Graves' hyperthyroidism. TCRdb re-derived calls from the multiplex PCR reads in MiXCR, one entry per CDR3 protein. The sample has 600,000 to 650,000 distinct CDR3 sequences; roughly 20% are singletons. Specimen: peripheral blood. Receptor source: a woman aged 18-30 years with stable Graves' hyperthyroidism. Some clones in this sample may be carry-over from other donors' samples. The CDR3 runs from the conserved cysteine through the conserved F or W. D genes are given only for firm matches. Size values are once, few and many counts, or a class for expanded clones, and some rows have none.

v_call: TRBV30; clone_size: many; cdr3_length: 14; j_call: TRBJ1-2; d_call: NA; cdr3_nt: TGTGCCTGGAGTGTACGTCCAGGGGCGGGTGGCTACACCTTC; cdr3_aa: CAWSVRPGAGGYTF
v_call: TRBV4-1; clone_size: many; cdr3_length: 12; j_call: TRBJ1-1; d_call: NA; cdr3_nt: TGCGCCAGCAGCCAAGATACAGGTGGGACTTTCTTT; cdr3_aa: CASSQDTGGTFF
v_call: TRBV5-1; clone_size: few; cdr3_length: 15; j_call: TRBJ1-2; d_call: TRBD1; cdr3_nt: TGCGCCAGCAGCTGGGGACAGGGGTTGCGGAATGGCTACACCTTC; cdr3_aa: CASSWGQGLRNGYTF
v_call: TRBV6-8; clone_size: many; cdr3_length: 13; j_call: TRBJ2-5; d_call: NA; cdr3_nt: TGTGCCAGCAGAAGACTAGAATGTGAGACCCAGTACTTC; cdr3_aa: CASRRLECETQYF
v_call: TRBV12-3/TRBV12-4; clone_size: few; cdr3_length: 16; j_call: TRBJ1-1; d_call: NA; cdr3_nt: TGTGCCAGCAGACCGACCCGCCCGGGGCGTTTGACTGAAGCTTTCTTT; cdr3_aa: CASRPTRPGRLTEAFF
v_call: TRBV7-2; clone_size: NA; cdr3_length: 18; j_call: TRBJ1-6; d_call: TRBD1; cdr3_nt: TGTGCCAGCAGCTTAGCGCGGGGCAGGGGGTACTATAATTCACCCCTCCACTTT; cdr3_aa: CASSLARGRGYYNSPLHF
v_call: TRBV18; clone_size: many; cdr3_length: 13; j_call: TRBJ1-2; d_call: NA; cdr3_nt: TGTGCCAGCTCACCACCTGGGGGCGGTGGCTACACCTTC; cdr3_aa: CASSPPGGGGYTF
v_call: TRBV12-3/TRBV12-4; clone_size: many; cdr3_length: 17; j_call: TRBJ1-3; d_call: TRBD1; cdr3_nt: TGTGCCAGCAGTTTAGACTCGTGGACAGGGAATGGAAACACCATATATTTT; cdr3_aa: CASSLDSWTGNGNTIYF
v_call: TRBV20-1; clone_size: many; cdr3_length: 17; j_call: TRBJ2-2; d_call: NA; cdr3_nt: TGCAGTGCCAGGAGGTTGGAGCTAGCAGGGAACACCGGGGAGCTGTTTTTT; cdr3_aa: CSARRLELAGNTGELFF
v_call: TRBV20-1; clone_size: NA; cdr3_length: 12; j_call: TRBJ1-5; d_call: NA; cdr3_nt: TGCAGTGCCCATCAGGGAGTGTTGACCCAGCATTTT; cdr3_aa: CSAHQGVLTQHF
v_call: TRBV2; clone_size: many; cdr3_length: 11; j_call: TRBJ2-5; d_call: NA; cdr3_nt: TGTGCCAGCAGGGGAGAAGAGACCCAGTACTTC; cdr3_aa: CASRGEETQYF
v_call: TRBV11-1; clone_size: many; cdr3_length: 16; j_call: TRBJ2-7; d_call: NA; cdr3_nt: TGTGCCAGCAGTGCCGGGGGAGCTTGGGGCTCCTACGAGCAGTACTTC; cdr3_aa: CASSAGGAWGSYEQYF
v_call: TRBV29-1; clone_size: NA; cdr3_length: 14; j_call: TRBJ1-5; d_call: TRBD1; cdr3_nt: TGCAGCCCCGGACAGGGAGGAGGCAATCAGCCCCAGCATTTT; cdr3_aa: CSPGQGGGNQPQHF
v_call: TRBV10-3; clone_size: many; cdr3_length: 17; j_call: TRBJ2-2; d_call: NA; cdr3_nt: TGTGCCATCGGGGGTGCCACAGGGCCCATCGTAGGCGGGGAGCTGTTTTTT; cdr3_aa: CAIGGATGPIVGGELFF
v_call: TRBV20-1; clone_size: NA; cdr3_length: 16; j_call: TRBJ2-7; d_call: TRBD2; cdr3_nt: TGCAGTGCTCAAGGACTAGCGGGGGAGGACTCCTACGAGCAGTACTTC; cdr3_aa: CSAQGLAGEDSYEQYF
v_call: TRBV3-1; clone_size: many; cdr3_length: 13; j_call: TRBJ2-7; d_call: TRBD2; cdr3_nt: TGTGCCAGCAGCCGGGACTACTCCTACGAGCAGTACTTC; cdr3_aa: CASSRDYSYEQYF